Below, 2 T cell receptor beta chains from the same sample are listed, as sequenced in a study of T cell changes during pregnancy in multiple sclerosis. TCRdb's table, derived via immunoSEQ multiplex PCR, lists solely in-frame clones and lacks some. In the table there are 33,000 or so clones, 91% of which are singletons. This material consisted of CD8+ T cells from peripheral blood mononuclear cells, taken in the second trimester of pregnancy. These receptors all come from a female donor in good health, enrolled as a control in a pregnancy study.

V gene TRBV6-1 combines with J gene TRBJ2-2, with 11 bases identical to TRBD1. From germline, CDR1 is MNHNS and CDR2 SASEGT. Trimming took 3 bases from V and 5 from J; bases not matched to a gene: 14. The CDR3 runs 19 residues. The CDR3 loop reads CASSDLRWTGGAGTGELFF. The CDR3 nucleotides read TGTGCCAGCAGTGACCTTCGATGGACAGGGGGCGCTGGGACCGGGGAGCTGTTTTTT.

The gene calls are TRBV6-1 and TRBJ1-6; perhaps TRBD1 as D (5 bases). The CDR3 runs 13 residues. V gave up 3 bases and J gave up 7 bases, with 7 bases separating them. CDR1 MNHNS and CDR2 SASEGT come from the germline V gene. CDR3 DNA: TGTGCCAGCAGTGACAGGGAAAATTCACCCCTCCACTTT. Translating gives CASSDRENSPLHF.